This T cell receptor beta chain stems from a study of OX40 agonist ivuxolimab in advanced cancers. Study context: Clinicians treated patients with ivuxolimab, an agonistic anti-OX40 (CD134) antibody. Aged roughly 23 to 90 with a mean of approximately 57 years, they were approximately 79% male.

In the case of this clone: The antigen remains undetermined.

This table comes from immunoSEQ multiplex PCR, and its TCRdb copy is limited to in-frame clones, with some not included. The repertoire holds some 19,000 clones, with more than 65% as singletons. Overall study results and limits: CD4+ and CD8+ blood T cells expanded clonally by week 6 at 0.1 to 3.0 mg/kg.

Germline V gene sequence: CDR1 SGDLS, CDR2 YYNGEE. The CDR3 spans 13 residues. V was trimmed by 3 bases and J by 6 bases, leaving 13 bases between them. This clonotype was obtained from an adult with an advanced solid tumor such as melanoma, head and neck, liver or kidney cancer. The rearrangement joins TRBV9 to TRBJ2-7, with a weak D call TRBD1 (5 bases). This sample comprised CD4+ or CD8+ T cells sorted from blood, obtained in a trial of the OX40 agonist ivuxolimab. CDR3: CASSAQGGFEQYF. Here the CDR3 DNA reads TGTGCCAGCAGCGCCCAGGGTGGGTTCGAGCAGTACTTC.